Listed here is a single T cell receptor beta chain. These data are taken from a study of control samples from healthy donors and cancer patients. Repertoires were generated with immunoSEQ multiplex PCR, while TCRdb's copy carries only in-frame clones and drops some. The sample records around 110,000 clones, more than 85% being singletons. This CDR3 comprises 12 residues. The germline V gene encodes CDR1 KGHSH and CDR2 LQKENI. Trimming took off 3 bases at V and 8 bases at J, with 10 bases between the two ends. The sample consisted of blood. The chain carries TRBV18 and TRBJ1-1; perhaps TRBD1 as D (5 bases). This receptor was identified in a man in his thirties or forties in good health. CDR3 amino acids: CASSPGRQEAFF. The CDR3 nucleotides read TGTGCCAGCTCACCTGGGAGACAGGAAGCTTTCTTT.